These T cell receptor beta chains were read from a single sample in a study of blood T cell repertoires in COVID-19. Data came from immunoSEQ multiplex PCR; TCRdb stores just in-frame clones and leaves some out. The repertoire holds some 350,000 clones, with about 88% as singletons. The source material was peripheral blood. Every receptor here comes from a human donor in a cohort sampled during active COVID-19. The conserved cysteine and the conserved F or W are not part of the CDR3 here.

CDR3aa,j_gene,v_gene
AWSGVGRPGGQETQY,TRBJ2-5,TRBV30
ASSFSGENEF,TRBJ2-1,TRBV5-1
ASSQSGQECNQPQH,TRBJ1-5,TRBV23-1
ASSQEEGALTYEQY,TRBJ2-7,TRBV4-1
ASSIVTSGRGNTQY,TRBJ2-3,TRBV19
SASPSGAEAF,TRBJ1-1,TRBV20-1
ASSPRGRDYGYT,TRBJ1-2,TRBV18
AISLDRMGNGYT,TRBJ1-2,TRBV10-3
ASSIEASGMWNEQF,TRBJ2-1,TRBV19
ASSFLTSGGLSGANVLT,TRBJ2-6,TRBV27
ASSRTLGTSGRYNEQY,TRBJ2-7,TRBV18
ASSFSGRASSTQY,TRBJ2-3,TRBV7-9
ASSRPGTGIAF,TRBJ1-1,TRBV7-2
ASSGTDSFYGYT,TRBJ1-2,TRBV27
ASSAEPDSPLH,TRBJ1-6,TRBV5-4
ASSLVPGADTGELF,TRBJ2-2,TRBV5-1
ASSLLPGSDTGELF,TRBJ2-2,TRBV5-1
ASSLGSGGEQY,TRBJ2-7,TRBV12-3/TRBV12-4
ASSWTGLNEKLF,TRBJ1-4,TRBV5-1
ASSPQGGSQY,TRBJ2-5,TRBV5-6
ASSQERPGQGIGEQY,TRBJ2-7,TRBV3-1/TRBV3-2
ASSLVHTGELF,TRBJ2-2,TRBV14
ASSLILYEQF,TRBJ2-1,TRBV7-2
ASSTRSADRAATNEKLF,TRBJ1-4,TRBV19
ASSEQANYGYT,TRBJ1-2,TRBV19
ASSQSGRAYEQY,TRBJ2-7,TRBV3-1/TRBV3-2
ASSKLAGGQETQY,TRBJ2-5,TRBV7-9
ASSEWDSYNTEAF,TRBJ1-1,TRBV19
ASSLLEDTQY,TRBJ2-3,TRBV7-9
ASKTSGRGIYNEQF,TRBJ2-1,TRBV27
ASSRPIDRYQETQY,TRBJ2-5,TRBV5-6
ATSDGDREKLF,TRBJ1-4,TRBV24-1
ASSLTGVYSPLH,TRBJ1-6,TRBV5-1
ASSPPAAGAYNEQF,TRBJ2-1,TRBV5-6
ASSFLTGETQY,TRBJ2-5,TRBV5-8
ASSFWTGSNTEAF,TRBJ1-1,TRBV5-1
ASSDTDRKNTIY,TRBJ1-3,TRBV6-6
ASSHPRQGKTQY,TRBJ2-5,TRBV4-1
ASRETRRDEKLF,TRBJ1-4,TRBV6-5
ASSSGQGLNTEAF,TRBJ1-1,TRBV19
ASSSTENTEAF,TRBJ1-1,TRBV12-3/TRBV12-4
ASSTTGPRTGELF,TRBJ2-2,TRBV5-1
ASSQDPGGAPSNTGELF,TRBJ2-2,TRBV4-2
ASSFKRGGPGETQY,TRBJ2-5,TRBV5-4
ASSGGSTDTQY,TRBJ2-3,TRBV9
ASSKPEGLSVTDTQY,TRBJ2-3,TRBV21-1
ASSNRAGELF,TRBJ2-2,TRBV18
ASAGGGTDTQY,TRBJ2-3,TRBV28
ASSLAGRDFNEQF,TRBJ2-1,TRBV7-8